This T cell receptor beta chain was recorded in a study of T cells in Graves' hyperthyroidism and ophthalmopathy. As for the study in general: Blood from the periphery was taken at initial diagnosis, before any treatment. Study-level results: Blood samples included most of the expanded thyroid clonotypes exceeding 0.001.

In this sample, this clonotype turned up a few times. Its target is not known. RNA transcripts gave rise to amplified TCR beta CDR3 regions. HTBI primers were used for first-round RT-PCR of the TCR CDR3. Using its own MiXCR run on the multiplex PCR reads, TCRdb lists one record per CDR3 protein. The data hold 330,000 or so distinct CDR3 sequences, with roughly a fifth observed a single time. Germline loops: CDR1 MNHEY, CDR2 SVGAGI. V lost 4 bases to trimming and J lost 3 bases, with 16 bases between them. The CDR3 runs 15 residues. Inclusion characteristics of ophthalmopathy patients comprised a Clinical Activity Score of at least 3, a NOSPECS grade of at least 4, and duration under 3 months.

The sequence was collected from a man aged 50-60 years with Graves' ophthalmopathy. Sequenced input: blood. The gene calls are TRBV6-5 and TRBJ2-7, with D perhaps being TRBD1 or TRBD2 (6 bases each). Here the CDR3 DNA reads TGTGCCAGCAGTTTTGGGGGGCCTGACTTCTACGAGCAGTACTTC. Its translation is CASSFGGPDFYEQYF.